This TCR beta chain was found in a study of shared clonotypes between healthy human individuals (dated by TCRdb to 2018 to 2021). Describing the broader study: The cohort included three men and a couple of women between 18 and 49 years of age. Per donor, three plates each were used for CD4 naive and CD4 memory, two for CD8 naive, and one for CD8 memory. Blood TCR repertoires of about five healthy adults were deeply sequenced to estimate repertoire size and the extent of clonotype sharing between individuals. Libraries were prepared and TCR repertoires were sequenced by different laboratories using diverse techniques, in order to increase sequencing depth and limit assay-specific biases. Per donor, leukapheresis produced somewhere between about 0.9 and 10 billion PBMCs. Summary of the overall study and its limitations: Pairwise subsampling led to the expectation that sequencing depth would affect the degree of clonotype sharing among donors. Naive subsets generally had larger estimated clonotype richness than memory subsets did. Even with the large sequencing depth, rarefaction of the sorted-subset datasets indicated that sequencing was incomplete. Sampling was restricted to blood, and TCR repertoires in tissues likely differ from the TCR repertoires found in blood. Higher generation probabilities were observed for clonotypes shared by all four sorted-subset donors than for non-shared clonotypes. Across a few donors, approximately 5% of naive CD4, approximately 3.6% of naive CD8, approximately 2.5% of memory CD4, and roughly 0.4% of memory CD8 clonotypes were shared. The genetic and exposure-history diversity represented was limited by the small number of donors.

The donors were healthy, HIV-negative adults who had no recently reported acute infections or vaccinations. All donors were Caucasian adults living in Nashville, Tennessee, USA. CD4+ T cells were enriched by magnetic negative selection, after which naive cells were positively selected on CD45RA and the negative fraction was taken as the memory subset. Blood was obtained by leukapheresis, after which PBMCs were separated by Ficoll-Histopaque density gradient centrifugation and cryopreserved in liquid nitrogen vapor phase. Analytical flow cytometry was used to check the purity and quantity of each magnetically sorted T cell population. Genomic DNA was isolated from each sorted fraction and quantified by UV absorbance on a Nanodrop 2000c. From its cysteine to its phenylalanine, the CDR3 spans 13 amino acids. Only the CDR3 part of the read is kept: 39 bases, read in frame from the first base. In the germline V gene, CDR1 corresponds to MDHEN and CDR2 to SYDVKM. The germline ends are 6 bases apart after V is trimmed by 3 bases and J by 3 bases.

Using the deep immunoSEQ assay, TCR CDR3 regions were amplified from genomic DNA by multiplex PCR. Extracted genomic DNA from each cell subset was spread evenly across all wells of several immunoSEQ 96-well plates, with each plate serving as a replicate. For sorted subsets, roughly 200 ng of genomic DNA, equivalent to 30,000 or so T cell genomes, went into each replicate PCR. Purified libraries were measured with a Qubit 3.0 fluorometer, size-checked on a Bioanalyzer 2100, and measured again with the KAPA Library Quantification kit. Each immunoSEQ 96-well plate was sequenced on its own single-read 150-cycle Illumina NextSeq 550 flow cell. Processing in the source paper ran as follows. Because the immunoSEQ output included only junctional sequences and no quality scores, the filtering could not be the same as the filtering used for full-length reads. To assign V/J genes and CDR3, sequences were annotated using PyIR, a Python wrapper for IgBLAST v1.9, with IMGT germline references. Reads were filtered out if the reads had weak V/J assignments (E-value above 1e-6), no CDR3, stop codons, out-of-frame junctions, or ambiguous translated residues. V3J clonotypes were defined by identical inferred V gene, J gene, and CDR3 amino acid sequence. To compute the percentage overlap between repertoires, the number of shared unique clonotypes was divided by the size of the smaller repertoire. Richness of each repertoire was evaluated using RTK rarefaction, the Chao1 estimator, and Recon v2.1 estimates of unobserved clonotypes. Generation probabilities were computed with OLGA for all TCRbeta clonotypes obtained by the gDNA method from a few donors. What TCRdb holds here is the immuneACCESS table cut down to in-frame rearrangements. Part of the clones is not present; checked against another copy, under half of the missing clones reflect an unresolved V gene, and the others are unexplained. V, J and clone size reflect that table, while D and trimming were determined from the DNA. The sample table contains about 1 million clones; only one count was recorded for about 70% of them. The ten largest make up about 1.5% of the sample.

Points on this clone: Its antigen is not yet known. Base qualities are not at hand, and no much larger clone is one base apart.

The source is a man aged 18 to 29 in good health. The chain uses TRBV28 and TRBJ1-5, with an unclear D gene assignment. The specimen was memory CD4+ T cells sorted from blood. The cell subset or site label for this specimen denotes: CD45RA-negative fraction. The sequenced DNA: TGTGCCAGCAGTTTGTGGTACAATCAGCCCCAGCATTTT. Its protein reads: CASSLWYNQPQHF.